What follows describes a single T cell receptor beta chain. The V end was cut by 4 bases, the J end by 10 bases, with 20 bases between. Germline lookup yields CDR1 MGHRA and CDR2 YSYEKL. This CDR3 region has 16 residues. These data are taken from a study of blood T cell repertoires in COVID-19. For the study at large: Nucleic acid was either cDNA or gDNA, and it came from T cells, B-cell-depleted T cells, or PBMCs.

This table comes from immunoSEQ multiplex PCR, and its TCRdb copy is limited to in-frame clones, with some not included. The sample holds hundreds of thousands of clones, approximately 91% seen once. The genes are TRBV4-1 and TRBJ1-6; a weak D match, TRBD1 (5 bases). The source of this sequence is a woman younger than 30 who had been exposed to COVID-19. The sample was PBMCs or T cells enriched from blood (not recorded which). CDR3 in amino acids: CASSREAPGLSSPLHF. The CDR3 nucleotides are TGCGCCAGCAGCCGAGAAGCACCGGGACTGAGCTCACCCCTCCACTTT.